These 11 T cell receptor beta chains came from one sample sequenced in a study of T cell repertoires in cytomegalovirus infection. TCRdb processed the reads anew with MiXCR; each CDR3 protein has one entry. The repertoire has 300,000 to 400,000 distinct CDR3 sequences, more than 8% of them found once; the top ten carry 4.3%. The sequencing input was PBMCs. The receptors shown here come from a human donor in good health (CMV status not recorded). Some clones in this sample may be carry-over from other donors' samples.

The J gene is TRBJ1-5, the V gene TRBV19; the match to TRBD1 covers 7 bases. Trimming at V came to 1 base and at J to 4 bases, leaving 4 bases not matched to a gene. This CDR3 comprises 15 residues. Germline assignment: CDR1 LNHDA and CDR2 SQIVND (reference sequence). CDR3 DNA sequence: TGTGCCAGTAGTATAGTGGGACAGCCAAATCAGCCCCAGCATTTT. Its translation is CASSIVGQPNQPQHF.

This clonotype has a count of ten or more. CDR3 sequence: CASSFSVVGTEAFF. Here the CDR3 DNA reads TGTGCCAGCAGTTTTTCGGTGGTGGGTACTGAAGCTTTCTTT. The rearrangement joins TRBV12-3 or TRBV12-4 to TRBJ1-1, with D unresolved. This CDR3 is 14 amino acids long. Trimming left V 3 bases short and J 5 bases short, with 13 bases between.

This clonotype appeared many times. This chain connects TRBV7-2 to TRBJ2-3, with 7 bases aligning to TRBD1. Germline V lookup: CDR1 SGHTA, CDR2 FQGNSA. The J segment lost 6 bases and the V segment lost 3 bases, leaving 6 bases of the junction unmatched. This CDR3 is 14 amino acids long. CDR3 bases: TGTGCCAGCAGCTTCCGACAGGGCGGGGATACGCAGTATTTT. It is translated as CASSFRQGGDTQYF.

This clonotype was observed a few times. This CDR3 reads CASSLPGGGSYNEQFF. CDR3 nucleotide sequence: TGCGCCAGCAGTCTTCCGGGGGGCGGCTCCTACAATGAGCAGTTCTTC. The J gene is TRBJ2-1, the V gene TRBV5-1, with TRBD2 as a possible D gene (7 bases). CDR1 and CDR2 (germline): SGHRS, YFSETQ. The CDR3 is 16 residues long. Deletions cut 5 bases from V and 0 bases from J, with 15 bases between.

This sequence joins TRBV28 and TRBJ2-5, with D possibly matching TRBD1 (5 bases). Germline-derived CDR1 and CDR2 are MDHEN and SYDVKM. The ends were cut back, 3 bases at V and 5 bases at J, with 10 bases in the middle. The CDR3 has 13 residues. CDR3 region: CASSFDKGETQYF. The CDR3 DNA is TGTGCCAGCAGTTTTGATAAGGGGGAGACCCAGTACTTC.

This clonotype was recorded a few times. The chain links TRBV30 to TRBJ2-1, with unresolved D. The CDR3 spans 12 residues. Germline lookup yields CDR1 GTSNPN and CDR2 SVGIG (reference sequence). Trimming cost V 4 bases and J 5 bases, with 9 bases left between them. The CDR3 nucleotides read TGTGCCTGGAATAGGTTCCACAATGAGCAGTTCTTC. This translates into CAWNRFHNEQFF.

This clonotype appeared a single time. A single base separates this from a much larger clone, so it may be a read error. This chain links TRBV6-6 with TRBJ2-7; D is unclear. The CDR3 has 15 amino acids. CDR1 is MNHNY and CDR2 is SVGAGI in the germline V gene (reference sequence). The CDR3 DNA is TGTGCCAGAAGTTACGACCCCCGTAATCCCTACGAGCAGTACTTC. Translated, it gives CARSYDPRNPYEQYF.

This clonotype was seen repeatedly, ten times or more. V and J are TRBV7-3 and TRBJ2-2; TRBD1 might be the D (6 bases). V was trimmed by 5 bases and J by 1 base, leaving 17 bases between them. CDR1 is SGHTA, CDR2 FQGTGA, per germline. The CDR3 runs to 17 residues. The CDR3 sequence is CASSLRDTPENTGELFF. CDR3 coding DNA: TGTGCCAGCAGCCTCCGGGACACCCCAGAGAACACCGGGGAGCTGTTTTTT.

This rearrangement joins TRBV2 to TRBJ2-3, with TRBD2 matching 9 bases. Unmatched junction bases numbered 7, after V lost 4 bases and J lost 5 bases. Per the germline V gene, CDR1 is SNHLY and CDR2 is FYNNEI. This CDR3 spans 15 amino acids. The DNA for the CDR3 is TGTGCCAGCAGTGGATGGCGGGGGGGCAAAGATACGCAGTATTTT. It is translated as CASSGWRGGKDTQYF. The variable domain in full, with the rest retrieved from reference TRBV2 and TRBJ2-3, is EPEVTQTPSHQVTQMGQEVILRCVPISNHLYFYWYRQILGQKVEFLVSFYNNEISEKSEIFDDQFSVERPDGSNFTLKIRSTKLEDSAMYFCASSGWRGGKDTQYFGPGTRLTVL.

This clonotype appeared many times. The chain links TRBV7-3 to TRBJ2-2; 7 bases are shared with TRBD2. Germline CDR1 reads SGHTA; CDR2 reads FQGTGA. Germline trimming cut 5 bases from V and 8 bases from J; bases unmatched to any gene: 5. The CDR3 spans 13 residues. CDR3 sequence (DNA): TGTGCCAGCAGCCCTACTAGCGTGGGGGAGCTGTTTTTT. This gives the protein CASSPTSVGELFF.

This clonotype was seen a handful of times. DNA of the CDR3: TGTGCCACGTGGACAGAGGGACCACAGGGCACAGGAGAGCTGTTTTTT. This gives the protein CATWTEGPQGTGELFF. V and J are TRBV6-1 and TRBJ2-2; D might be TRBD1 (6 bases). This CDR3 is 16 amino acids long. The germline gives CDR1 MNHNS, CDR2 SASEGT. V was pared by 10 bases and J by 11 bases, with 29 bases between.